The present TCR beta chain was sequenced within a study of blood T cell repertoires in COVID-19. About the study: COVID-19 samples, acute and convalescent, were from the United States, Italy and Spain.

Germline V gives CDR1 SNHLY, CDR2 FYNNEI. Trimming took 4 bases from V and 4 from J, leaving 14 bases between them. The CDR3 totals 14 residues. Produced via immunoSEQ multiplex PCR; TCRdb's table is partial and in-frame only. Altogether some 150,000 clones are present, 84% being singletons, with the ten largest covering under 8.5%. The chain uses TRBV2 and TRBJ2-7, with D tentatively TRBD1 (5 bases). The material sequenced was peripheral blood. This clonotype was obtained from a man in his forties who had recovered from COVID-19. CDR3 nucleotide sequence: TGTGCCAGCAGTGCCCGACAGCCAGTGTACGAGCAGTACTTC. Encoded protein: CASSARQPVYEQYF. Combining the CDR3 with reference TRBV2 and TRBJ2-7 gives the whole variable domain EPEVTQTPSHQVTQMGQEVILRCVPISNHLYFYWYRQILGQKVEFLVSFYNNEISEKSEIFDDQFSVERPDGSNFTLKIRSTKLEDSAMYFCASSARQPVYEQYFGPGTRLTVT.